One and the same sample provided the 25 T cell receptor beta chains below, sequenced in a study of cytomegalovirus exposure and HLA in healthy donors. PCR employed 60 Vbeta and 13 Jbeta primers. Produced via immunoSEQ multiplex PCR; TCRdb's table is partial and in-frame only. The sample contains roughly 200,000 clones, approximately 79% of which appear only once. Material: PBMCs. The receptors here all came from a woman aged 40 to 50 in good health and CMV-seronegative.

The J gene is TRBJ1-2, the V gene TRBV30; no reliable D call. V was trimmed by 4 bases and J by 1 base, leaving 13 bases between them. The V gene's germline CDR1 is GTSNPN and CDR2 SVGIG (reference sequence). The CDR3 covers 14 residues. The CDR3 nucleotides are TGTGCCTGGATTTGGAGTGAAAATAACTATGGCTACACCTTC. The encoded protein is CAWIWSENNYGYTF.

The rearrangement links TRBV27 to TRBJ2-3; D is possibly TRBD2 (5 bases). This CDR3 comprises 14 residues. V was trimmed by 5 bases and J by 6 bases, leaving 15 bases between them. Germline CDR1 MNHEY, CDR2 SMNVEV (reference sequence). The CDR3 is CASSTSVRGDTQYF. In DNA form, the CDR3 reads TGTGCCAGCAGTACCAGTGTCCGAGGGGATACGCAGTATTTT.

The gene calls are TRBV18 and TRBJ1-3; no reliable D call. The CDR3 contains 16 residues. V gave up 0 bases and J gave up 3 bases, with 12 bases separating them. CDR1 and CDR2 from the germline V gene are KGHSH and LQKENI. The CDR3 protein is CASSPPRRAVGNTIYF. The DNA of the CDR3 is TGTGCCAGCTCACCACCCCGGAGAGCGGTTGGAAACACCATATATTTT.

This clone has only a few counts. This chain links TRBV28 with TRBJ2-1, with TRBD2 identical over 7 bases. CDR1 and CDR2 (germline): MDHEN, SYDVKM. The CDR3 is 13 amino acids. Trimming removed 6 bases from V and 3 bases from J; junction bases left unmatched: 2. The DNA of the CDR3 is TGTGCCAGCAGGCTAGCGGTCTACAATGAGCAGTTCTTC. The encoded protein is CASRLAVYNEQFF.

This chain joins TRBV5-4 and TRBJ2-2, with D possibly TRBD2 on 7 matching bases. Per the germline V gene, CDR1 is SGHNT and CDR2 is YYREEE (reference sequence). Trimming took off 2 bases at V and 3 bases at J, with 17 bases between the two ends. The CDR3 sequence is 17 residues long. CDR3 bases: TGTGCCAGCAGCTTACCCGAGGGGGGGCGGGACACCGGGGAGCTGTTTTTT. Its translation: CASSLPEGGRDTGELFF.

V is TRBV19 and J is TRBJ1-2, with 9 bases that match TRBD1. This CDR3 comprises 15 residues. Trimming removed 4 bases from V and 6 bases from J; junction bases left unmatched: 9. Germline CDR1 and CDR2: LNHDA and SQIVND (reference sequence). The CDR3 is CASSSHPGTGNGYTF. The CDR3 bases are TGTGCCAGTAGTAGCCATCCCGGGACAGGGAATGGCTACACCTTC.

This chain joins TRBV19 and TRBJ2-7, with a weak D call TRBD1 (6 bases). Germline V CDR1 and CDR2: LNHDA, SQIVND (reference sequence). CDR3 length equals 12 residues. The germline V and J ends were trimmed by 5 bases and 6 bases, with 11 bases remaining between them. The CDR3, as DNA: TGTGCCAGTAGTGGCCTGGACAGCGAGCAGTACTTC. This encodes CASSGLDSEQYF.

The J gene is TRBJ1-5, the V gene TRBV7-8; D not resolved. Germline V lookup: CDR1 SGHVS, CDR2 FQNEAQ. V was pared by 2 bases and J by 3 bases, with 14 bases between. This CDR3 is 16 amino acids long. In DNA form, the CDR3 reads TGTGCCAGCAGCTTATTGGGCGACGGCTACAATCAGCCCCAGCATTTT. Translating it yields CASSLLGDGYNQPQHF.

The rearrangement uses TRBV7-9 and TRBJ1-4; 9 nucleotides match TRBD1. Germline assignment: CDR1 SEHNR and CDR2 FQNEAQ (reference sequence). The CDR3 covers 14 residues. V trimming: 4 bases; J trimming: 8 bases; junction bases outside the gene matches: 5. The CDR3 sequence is CASSSGQGDEKLFF. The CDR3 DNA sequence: TGTGCCAGCAGCTCGGGACAGGGTGACGAAAAACTGTTTTTT.

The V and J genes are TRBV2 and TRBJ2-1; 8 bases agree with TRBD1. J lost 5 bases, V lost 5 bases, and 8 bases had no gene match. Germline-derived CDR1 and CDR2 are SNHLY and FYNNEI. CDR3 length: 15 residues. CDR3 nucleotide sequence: TGTGCCAGCAGTACCCGGACAGGGTGGGACAATGAGCAGTTCTTC. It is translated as CASSTRTGWDNEQFF.

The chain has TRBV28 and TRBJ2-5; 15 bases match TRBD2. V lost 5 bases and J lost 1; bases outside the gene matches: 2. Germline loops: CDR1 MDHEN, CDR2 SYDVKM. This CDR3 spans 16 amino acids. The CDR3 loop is CASSPGLAGGQETQYF. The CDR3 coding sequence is TGTGCCAGCAGTCCGGGACTAGCGGGGGGCCAAGAGACCCAGTACTTC.

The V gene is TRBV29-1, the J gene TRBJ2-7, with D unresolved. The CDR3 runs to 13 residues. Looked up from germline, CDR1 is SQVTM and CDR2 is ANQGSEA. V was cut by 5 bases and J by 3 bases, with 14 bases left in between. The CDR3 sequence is CSVISVASYEQYF. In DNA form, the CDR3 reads TGCAGCGTTATTTCGGTTGCAAGCTACGAGCAGTACTTC.

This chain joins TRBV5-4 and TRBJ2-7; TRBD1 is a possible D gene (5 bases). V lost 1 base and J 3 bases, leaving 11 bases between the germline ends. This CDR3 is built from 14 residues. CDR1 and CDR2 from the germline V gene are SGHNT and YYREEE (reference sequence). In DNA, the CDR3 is TGTGCCAGCAGCTTGCCAGGGTTTTACTACGAGCAGTACTTC. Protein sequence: CASSLPGFYYEQYF.

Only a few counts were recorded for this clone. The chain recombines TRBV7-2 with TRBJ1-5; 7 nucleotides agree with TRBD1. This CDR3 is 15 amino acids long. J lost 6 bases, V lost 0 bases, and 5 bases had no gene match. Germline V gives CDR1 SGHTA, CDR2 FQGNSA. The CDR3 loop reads CASSLAITGVQPQHF. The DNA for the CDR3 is TGTGCCAGCAGCTTAGCGATAACAGGGGTTCAGCCCCAGCATTTT.

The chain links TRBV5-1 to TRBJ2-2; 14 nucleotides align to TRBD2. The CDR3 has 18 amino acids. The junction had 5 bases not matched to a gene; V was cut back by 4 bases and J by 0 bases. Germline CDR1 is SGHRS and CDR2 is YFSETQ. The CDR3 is CASSAGLAGASNTGELFF. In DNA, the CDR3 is TGCGCCAGCAGCGCGGGACTAGCGGGAGCCTCGAACACCGGGGAGCTGTTTTTT.

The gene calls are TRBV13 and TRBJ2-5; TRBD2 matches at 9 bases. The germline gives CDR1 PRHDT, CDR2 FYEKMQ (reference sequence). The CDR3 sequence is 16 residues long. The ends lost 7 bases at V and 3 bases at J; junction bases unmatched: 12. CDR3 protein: CASKEGGRAPKETQYF. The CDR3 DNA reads TGTGCCAGCAAGGAGGGCGGGAGGGCCCCAAAAGAGACCCAGTACTTC.

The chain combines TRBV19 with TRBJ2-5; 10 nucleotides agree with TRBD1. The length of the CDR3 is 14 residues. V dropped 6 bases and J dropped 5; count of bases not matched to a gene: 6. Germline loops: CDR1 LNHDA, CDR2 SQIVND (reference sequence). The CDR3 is CASSRTGGLETQYF. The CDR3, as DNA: TGTGCCAGTAGCCGGACAGGGGGTTTGGAGACCCAGTACTTC.

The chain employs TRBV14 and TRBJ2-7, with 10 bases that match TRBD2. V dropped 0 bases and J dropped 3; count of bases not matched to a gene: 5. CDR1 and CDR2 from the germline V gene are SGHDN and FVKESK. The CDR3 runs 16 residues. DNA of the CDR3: TGTGCCAGCAGCCAAGATAGGAGGACTAGCGGCTACGAGCAGTACTTC. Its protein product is CASSQDRRTSGYEQYF.

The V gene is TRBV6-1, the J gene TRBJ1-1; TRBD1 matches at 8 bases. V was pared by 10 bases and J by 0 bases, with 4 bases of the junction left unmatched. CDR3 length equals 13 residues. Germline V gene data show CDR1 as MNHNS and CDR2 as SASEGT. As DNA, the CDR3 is TGTGCCACCCTGGACAGGGTGAACACTGAAGCTTTCTTT. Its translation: CATLDRVNTEAFF.

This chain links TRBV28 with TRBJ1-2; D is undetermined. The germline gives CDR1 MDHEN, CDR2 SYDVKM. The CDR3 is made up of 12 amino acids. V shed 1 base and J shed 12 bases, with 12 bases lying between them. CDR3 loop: CASSLFGSAHTF. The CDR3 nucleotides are TGTGCCAGCAGTTTATTCGGTAGCGCCCACACCTTC.

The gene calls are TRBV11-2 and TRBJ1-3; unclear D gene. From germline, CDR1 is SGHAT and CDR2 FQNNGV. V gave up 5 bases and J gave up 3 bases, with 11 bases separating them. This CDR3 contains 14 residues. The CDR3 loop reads CASSATPGGNTIYF. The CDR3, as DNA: TGTGCCAGCAGCGCTACGCCGGGTGGAAACACCATATATTTT.

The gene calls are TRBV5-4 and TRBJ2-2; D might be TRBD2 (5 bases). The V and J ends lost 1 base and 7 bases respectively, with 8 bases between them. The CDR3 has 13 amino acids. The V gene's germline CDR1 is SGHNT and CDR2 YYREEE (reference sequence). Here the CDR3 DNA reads TGTGCCAGCAGCTTGACGAGGGACGGGGAGCTGTTTTTT. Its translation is CASSLTRDGELFF.

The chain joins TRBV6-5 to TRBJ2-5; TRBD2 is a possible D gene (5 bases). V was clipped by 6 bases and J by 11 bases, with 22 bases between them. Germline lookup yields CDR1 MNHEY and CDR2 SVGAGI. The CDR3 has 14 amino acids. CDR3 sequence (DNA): TGTGCCAGCAGGGGAGCGCAGGAGCAATTGGAGCAGTACTTC. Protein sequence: CASRGAQEQLEQYF.

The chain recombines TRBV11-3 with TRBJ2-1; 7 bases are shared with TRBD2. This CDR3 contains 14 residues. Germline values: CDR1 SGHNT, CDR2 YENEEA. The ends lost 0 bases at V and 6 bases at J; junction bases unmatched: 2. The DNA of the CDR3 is TGTGCCAGCAGCTTAGATTGGGGGGGCAATGAGCAGTTCTTC. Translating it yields CASSLDWGGNEQFF.

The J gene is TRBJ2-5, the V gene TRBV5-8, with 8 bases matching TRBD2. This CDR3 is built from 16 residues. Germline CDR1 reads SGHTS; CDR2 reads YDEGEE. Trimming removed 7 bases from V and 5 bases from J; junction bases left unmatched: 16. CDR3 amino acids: CASPEGARTSRETQYF. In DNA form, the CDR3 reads TGTGCCAGCCCCGAGGGAGCGCGGACTAGCCGCGAGACCCAGTACTTC. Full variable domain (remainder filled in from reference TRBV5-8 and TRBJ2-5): EAGVTQSPTHLIKTRGQQATLRCSPISGHTSVYWYQQALGLGLQFLLWYDEGEERNRGNFPPRFSGRQFPNYSSELNVNALELEDSALYLCASPEGARTSRETQYFGPGTRLLVL.